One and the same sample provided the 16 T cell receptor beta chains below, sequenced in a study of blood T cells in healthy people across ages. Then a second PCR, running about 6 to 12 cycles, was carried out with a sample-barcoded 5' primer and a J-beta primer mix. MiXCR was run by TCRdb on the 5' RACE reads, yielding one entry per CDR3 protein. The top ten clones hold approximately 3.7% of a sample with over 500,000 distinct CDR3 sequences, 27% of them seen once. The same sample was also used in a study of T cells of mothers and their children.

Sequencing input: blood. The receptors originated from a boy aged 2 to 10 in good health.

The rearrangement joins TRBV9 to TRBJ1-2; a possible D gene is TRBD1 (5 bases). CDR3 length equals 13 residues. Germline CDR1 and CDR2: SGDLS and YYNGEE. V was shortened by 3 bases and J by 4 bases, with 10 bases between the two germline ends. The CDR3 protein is CASSGAGPYGYTF. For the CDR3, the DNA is TGTGCCAGCAGCGGTGCGGGGCCCTATGGCTACACCTTC.

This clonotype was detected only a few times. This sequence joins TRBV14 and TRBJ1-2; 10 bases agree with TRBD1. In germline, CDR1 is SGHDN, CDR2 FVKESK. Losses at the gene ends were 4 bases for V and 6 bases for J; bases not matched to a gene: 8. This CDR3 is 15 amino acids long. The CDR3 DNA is TGTGCCAGCAGCCGGTTTTCAGGGACAGGGGATGGCTACACCTTC. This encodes CASSRFSGTGDGYTF.

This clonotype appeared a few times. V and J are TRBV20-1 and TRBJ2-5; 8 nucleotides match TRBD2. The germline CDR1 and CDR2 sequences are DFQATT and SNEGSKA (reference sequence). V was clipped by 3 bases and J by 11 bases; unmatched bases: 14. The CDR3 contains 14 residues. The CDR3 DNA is TGCAGTGCTAGCTTCGGGACTAGGGGCGGTGAGCAGTACTTC. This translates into CSASFGTRGGEQYF.

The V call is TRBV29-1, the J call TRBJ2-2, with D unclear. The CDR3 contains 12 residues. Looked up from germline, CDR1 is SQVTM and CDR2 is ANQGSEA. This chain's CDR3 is CSIDQNTGELFF. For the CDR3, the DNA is TGCAGTATAGACCAGAACACCGGGGAGCTGTTTTTT.

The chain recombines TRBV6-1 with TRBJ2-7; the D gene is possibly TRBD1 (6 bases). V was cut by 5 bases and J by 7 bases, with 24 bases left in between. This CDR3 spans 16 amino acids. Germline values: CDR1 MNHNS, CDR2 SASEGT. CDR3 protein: CASSRRTAIMDYEQYF. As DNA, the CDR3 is TGTGCCAGCAGTCGCCGGACAGCCATAATGGATTATGAGCAGTACTTC.

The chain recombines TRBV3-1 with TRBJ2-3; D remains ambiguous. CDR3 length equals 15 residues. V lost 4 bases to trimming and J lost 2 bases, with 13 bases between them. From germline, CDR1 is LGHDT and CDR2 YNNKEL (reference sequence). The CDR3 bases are TGTGCCAGCAGCCCTCTAGGACGACCCACAGATACGCAGTATTTT. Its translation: CASSPLGRPTDTQYF.

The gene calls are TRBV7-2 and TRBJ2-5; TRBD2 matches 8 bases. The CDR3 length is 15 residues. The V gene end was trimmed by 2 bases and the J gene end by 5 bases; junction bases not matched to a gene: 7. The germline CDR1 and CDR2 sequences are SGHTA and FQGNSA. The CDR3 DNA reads TGTGCCAGCAGCTTACTTACGGGAGGGTGGGAGACCCAGTACTTC. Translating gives CASSLLTGGWETQYF. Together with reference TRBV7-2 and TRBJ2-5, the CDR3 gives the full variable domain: GAGVSQSPSNKVTEKGKDVELRCDPISGHTALYWYRQSLGQGLEFLIYFQGNSAPDKSGLPSDRFSAERTGGSVSTLTIQRTQQEDSAVYLCASSLLTGGWETQYFGPGTRLLVL.

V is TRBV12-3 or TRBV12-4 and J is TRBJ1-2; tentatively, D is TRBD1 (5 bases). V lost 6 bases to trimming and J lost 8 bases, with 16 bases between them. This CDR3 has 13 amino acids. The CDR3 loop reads CASSLGDGGGYTF. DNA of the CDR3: TGTGCCAGCAGCCTAGGGGACGGGGGAGGCTACACCTTC.

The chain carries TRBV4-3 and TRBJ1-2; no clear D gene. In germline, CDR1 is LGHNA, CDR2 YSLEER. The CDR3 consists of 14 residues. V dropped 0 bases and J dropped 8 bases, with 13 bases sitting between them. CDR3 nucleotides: TGCGCCAGCAGCCAAGATTTGGGAAGCGACGGCTACACCTTC. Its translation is CASSQDLGSDGYTF.

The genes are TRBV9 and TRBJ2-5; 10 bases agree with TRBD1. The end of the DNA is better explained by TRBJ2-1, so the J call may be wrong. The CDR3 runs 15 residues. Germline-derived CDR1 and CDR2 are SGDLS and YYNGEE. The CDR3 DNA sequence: TGTGCCAGCAGCGTGACAGGGGGCCTCCTCAATGAGCAGTTCTTC. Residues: CASSVTGGLLNEQFF.

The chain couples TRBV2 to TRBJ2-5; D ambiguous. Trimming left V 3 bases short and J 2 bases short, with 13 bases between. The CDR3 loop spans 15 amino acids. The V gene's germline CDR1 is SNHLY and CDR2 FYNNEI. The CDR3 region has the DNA TGTGCCAGCAGTGACTACGGGCTGATACAAGAGACCCAGTACTTC. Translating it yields CASSDYGLIQETQYF.

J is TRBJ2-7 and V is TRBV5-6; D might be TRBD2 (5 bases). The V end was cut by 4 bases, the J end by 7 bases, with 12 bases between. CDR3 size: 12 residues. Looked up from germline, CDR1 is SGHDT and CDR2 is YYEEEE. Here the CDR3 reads CASSDYQGEQYF. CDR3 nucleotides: TGTGCCAGCAGCGACTATCAAGGAGAGCAGTACTTC.

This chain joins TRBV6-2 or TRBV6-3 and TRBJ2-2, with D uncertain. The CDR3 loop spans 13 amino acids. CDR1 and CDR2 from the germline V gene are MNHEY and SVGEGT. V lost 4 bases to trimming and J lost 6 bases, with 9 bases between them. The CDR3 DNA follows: TGTGCCAGCAGTTGGGAATGGTCCGGGGAGCTGTTTTTT. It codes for CASSWEWSGELFF.

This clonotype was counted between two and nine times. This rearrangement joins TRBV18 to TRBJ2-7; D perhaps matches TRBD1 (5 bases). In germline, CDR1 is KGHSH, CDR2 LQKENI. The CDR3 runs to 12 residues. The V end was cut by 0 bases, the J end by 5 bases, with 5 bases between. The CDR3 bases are TGTGCCAGCTCACCACCAGGGGACGAGCAGTACTTC. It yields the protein CASSPPGDEQYF. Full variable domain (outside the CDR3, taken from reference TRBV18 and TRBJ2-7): NAGVMQNPRHLVRRRGQEARLRCSPMKGHSHVYWYRQLPEEGLKFMVYLQKENIIDESGMPKERFSAEFPKEGPSILRIQQVVRGDSAAYFCASSPPGDEQYFGPGTRLTVT.

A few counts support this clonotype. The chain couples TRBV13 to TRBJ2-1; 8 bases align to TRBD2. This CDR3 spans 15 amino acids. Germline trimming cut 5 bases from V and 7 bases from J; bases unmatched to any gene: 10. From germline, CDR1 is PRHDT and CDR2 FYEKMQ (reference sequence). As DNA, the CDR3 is TGTGCCAGCAGCCAACCGGGACTAGAGGTGAATGAGCAGTTCTTC. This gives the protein CASSQPGLEVNEQFF.

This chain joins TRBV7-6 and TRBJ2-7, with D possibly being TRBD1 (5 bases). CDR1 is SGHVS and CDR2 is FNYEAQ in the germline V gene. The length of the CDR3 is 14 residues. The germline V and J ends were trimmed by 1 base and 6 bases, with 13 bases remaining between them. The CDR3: CASSLGRVSSEQYF. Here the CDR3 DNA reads TGTGCCAGCAGCTTAGGCAGGGTAAGCTCCGAGCAGTACTTC.